These 2 T cell receptor beta chains were all obtained from the same sample, sequenced in a study of blood T cell repertoires in COVID-19. Clones were sequenced by immunoSEQ multiplex PCR, and TCRdb holds only the in-frame ones, with some missing. Altogether more than 200,000 clones are present, more than 70% being singletons, with the ten largest covering around 2.9%. The sequenced sample was peripheral blood. The receptors come from an older woman with acute or convalescent COVID-19.

The chain joins TRBV28 to TRBJ1-4; 7 bases agree with TRBD1. Germline V CDR1 and CDR2: MDHEN, SYDVKM. J gave up 7 bases and V 3 bases, and 5 bases lay outside the gene matches. This CDR3 is 14 amino acids long. The CDR3 sequence is CASSFRGAGEKLFF. The CDR3, as DNA: TGTGCCAGCAGTTTCAGGGGGGCAGGTGAAAAACTGTTTTTT.

V gene TRBV2 combines with J gene TRBJ1-2; 7 bases fit TRBD1. Germline V gene data show CDR1 as SNHLY and CDR2 as FYNNEI. The CDR3 sequence is 11 residues long. With V trimmed by 5 bases and J by 11 bases, 5 bases remained unmatched. The CDR3 loop is CASSTTGSYTF. The CDR3 nucleotides are TGTGCCAGCAGTACGACAGGGAGTTACACCTTC.